The clone carrying this T cell receptor beta chain occurred a few times. Its antigen is undetermined. Authors' methods: ImmunoSEQ gave junction-only sequences without quality scores, so filtering differed. Libraries were prepared by immunoSEQ multiplex PCR; TCRdb keeps only in-frame clonotypes and omits some of them. That table supplies the V and J calls and clone size; D and trimming were determined from the DNA. The table lists 1 million to 1.2 million clones, 70% to 85% of them singletons, with 0.89% in the top ten. The data were taken from a study of shared clonotypes between healthy human individuals. Study-wide findings and caveats: Generally, estimated richness proved larger in naive subsets than it did in memory subsets.

Germline values: CDR1 MNHNS, CDR2 SASEGT. CDR3 length: 15 residues. The V end lost 0 bases, the J end lost 3 bases, and 10 bases lay between the germline ends. The chain recombines TRBV6-1 with TRBJ2-3; D gene uncertain. Material for sequencing was memory CD4+ T cells from PBMCs. Subset meaning: CD45RA-negative fraction. The source of this sequence is a man aged 18 to 29 in good health. Some clones in this sample may be carry-over from other donors' samples. The CDR3 loop reads CASSEALFLTDTQYF. CDR3 DNA sequence: TGTGCCAGCAGTGAAGCTCTTTTTTTGACAGATACGCAGTATTTT.